The clone carrying this T cell receptor beta chain was counted only a few times. A J-beta primer mix and a sample-barcoded 5' primer were used in a second PCR of about 7 to 12 cycles. TCRdb re-derived calls from the 5' RACE reads in MiXCR, one entry per CDR3 protein. This repertoire shows about 800,000 distinct CDR3 sequences, just under 25% found once; its top ten account for roughly 3.5%. This sample was taken from a study of blood T cells in healthy people across ages. The same data also contributed to another study, on T cells of mothers and their children.

The TCR sequence derives from a boy younger than 18 in good health. The sequencing input was blood.

CDR3 in amino acids: CASSQGHQNTEAFF. The CDR3 DNA reads as TGCGCCAGCAGCCAAGGACATCAGAACACTGAAGCTTTCTTT. The chain links TRBV4-3 to TRBJ1-1; no reliable D call. Germline CDR1 reads LGHNA; CDR2 reads YSLEER. Deletions cut 1 base from V and 1 base from J, with 7 bases between. The CDR3 covers 14 residues.